These 29 T cell receptor beta chains originate from one sample sequenced in a study of T cell repertoires in cytomegalovirus infection. Each CDR3 protein gets one entry after TCRdb re-called the reads with MiXCR. The table shows about 740,000 distinct CDR3 sequences, with about a third occurring only once. Sequenced: PBMCs. The receptors shown here come from a human donor in good health (CMV status not recorded). Some clones in this sample may be carry-over from other donors' samples.

On this clonotype: At one end the junction does not follow the germline gene, possibly because of a read error. The chain combines TRBV7-2 with TRBJ2-2; tentatively, D is TRBD2 (5 bases). The CDR3 covers 14 residues. In germline, CDR1 is SGHTA, CDR2 FQGNSA. CDR3 nucleotide sequence: TGTGCCAGCTTAGAGCGAGCGAACACCGGGGATCTGTTTTTT. Its protein product is CASLERANTGDLFF.

This clonotype appeared a few times. The CDR3 nucleotides are TGTGCCAGCAGCTTAGAATGGCAGTACAATGAGCAGTTCTTC. Translated, it gives CASSLEWQYNEQFF. V gene TRBV11-2 combines with J gene TRBJ2-1; D call uncertain. Germline CDR1 is SGHAT and CDR2 is FQNNGV. The CDR3 consists of 14 residues. The germline V and J ends were trimmed by 0 bases and 4 bases, with 7 bases remaining between them.

This clonotype showed up just a few times. CDR3 nucleotide sequence: TGTGCCAGCAGAGGATCGGTCATGTATACTGAAGCTTTCTTT. Amino acids: CASRGSVMYTEAFF. V usage is TRBV6-2 or TRBV6-3 and J usage is TRBJ1-1; no definite D call. The V end was cut by 6 bases, the J end by 5 bases, with 16 bases between. The length of the CDR3 is 14 residues. The V gene's germline CDR1 is MNHEY and CDR2 SVGEGT.

The sample holds a few counts of this clonotype. The CDR3 nucleotides are TGTGCCAGCAGCTTAAACGGGTTAAACATTCAGTACTTC. As protein: CASSLNGLNIQYF. The rearrangement uses TRBV7-2 and TRBJ2-4; no clear D gene. Per the germline V gene, CDR1 is SGHTA and CDR2 is FQGNSA. Trimming removed 2 bases from V and 6 bases from J, with 8 bases in between. There are 13 residues in the CDR3.

A word on this clonotype: A read error may account for a junction end that differs from germline. The J gene is TRBJ2-1, the V gene TRBV6-8; 12 bases map to TRBD1. CDR3 length: 14 residues. Germline CDR1 and CDR2: MNHGY and SAAAGT. CDR3: CASRGQGAHKEQFF. CDR3 sequence (DNA): TGTGCCAGCAGGGGACAGGGGGCTCACAAGGAGCAGTTCTTC.

The sample holds one count of this clonotype. V usage is TRBV19 and J usage is TRBJ1-2; possible D gene TRBD1, 6 bases. Trimming took off 7 bases at V and 5 bases at J, with 20 bases between the two ends. The V gene's germline CDR1 is LNHDA and CDR2 SQIVND (reference sequence). The CDR3 extends over 15 amino acids. The DNA for the CDR3 is TGTGCCAGTACGGAGGGAACAGGGATAGTATATGGCTACACCTTC. Residues: CASTEGTGIVYGYTF. The full variable domain, completed using reference TRBV19 and TRBJ1-2, is DGGITQSPKYLFRKEGQNVTLSCEQNLNHDAMYWYRQDPGQGLRLIYYSQIVNDFQKGDIAEGYSVSREKKESFPLTVTSAQKNPTAFYLCASTEGTGIVYGYTFGSGTRLTVV.

This chain connects TRBV5-5 to TRBJ2-3; D possibly corresponds to TRBD1 (5 bases). The germline CDR1 and CDR2 sequences are SGHKS and YYEKEE (reference sequence). The CDR3 extends over 15 amino acids. The V end was cut by 0 bases, the J end by 0 bases, with 8 bases between. CDR3 amino acids: CASSLGQLSTDTQYF. The CDR3 region has the DNA TGTGCCAGCAGCTTGGGACAGCTGAGCACAGATACGCAGTATTTT.

The chain links TRBV7-8 to TRBJ2-7; D ambiguous. The CDR3 is 15 residues long. Trimming removed 2 bases from V and 4 bases from J, with 15 bases in between. CDR1 and CDR2 (germline): SGHVS, FQNEAQ. Written as DNA, the CDR3 is TGTGCCAGCAGCTTAACGGATGGGCAGGCTTACGAGCAGTACTTC. As protein: CASSLTDGQAYEQYF.

This clonotype was seen a handful of times. This chain uses TRBV12-3 or TRBV12-4 with TRBJ2-3, with D hard to call. V lost 7 bases and J lost 0, with 14 bases in between. The CDR3 length is 15 residues. The CDR3 DNA is TGTGCCAGCACCCTCTACCCAAGCAGCACAGATACGCAGTATTTT. Its translation is CASTLYPSSTDTQYF.

Here the CDR3 reads CASSPTSASREQFF. For the CDR3, the DNA is TGTGCCAGCAGCCCGACTAGCGCATCCCGTGAGCAGTTCTTC. The chain is built from TRBV7-4 and TRBJ2-1, with 8 bases that match TRBD2. This CDR3 comprises 14 residues. From germline, CDR1 is SGHVT and CDR2 SQSDAQ. Trimming at V came to 5 bases and at J to 9 bases, leaving 9 bases not matched to a gene.

This clonotype came up a few times. This chain links TRBV11-2 with TRBJ2-5; 9 nucleotides agree with TRBD1. Germline lookup yields CDR1 SGHAT and CDR2 FQNNGV. V lost 6 bases to trimming and J lost 0 bases; unmatched junction nucleotides: 11. CDR3 size: 17 residues. The CDR3 sequence is CASSLGMGTGNQETQYF. The CDR3 coding sequence is TGTGCCAGCAGTTTGGGGATGGGGACAGGGAACCAAGAGACCCAGTACTTC.

Only a few counts were recorded for this clonotype. The chain carries TRBV19 and TRBJ2-1; tentatively, D is TRBD1 or TRBD2 (6 bases each). This CDR3 spans 15 amino acids. Trimming took off 3 bases at V and 1 base at J, with 10 bases between the two ends. Per the germline V gene, CDR1 is LNHDA and CDR2 is SQIVND (reference sequence). The CDR3 region is CASSIEGGSYNEQFF. DNA for the CDR3: TGTGCCAGTAGTATTGAGGGGGGATCCTACAATGAGCAGTTCTTC.

This clonotype turned up a few times. The rearrangement uses TRBV6-1 and TRBJ2-1; D is unresolved. CDR1 and CDR2 from the germline V gene are MNHNS and SASEGT. The CDR3 extends over 17 amino acids. The germline V and J ends were trimmed by 5 bases and 5 bases, with 22 bases remaining between them. CDR3 nucleotide sequence: TGTGCCAGCAGTTTTACCCCGGGCCTCAAGATGGACAATGAGCAGTTCTTC. Protein sequence: CASSFTPGLKMDNEQFF.

This clonotype was seen more than once but under ten times. The chain is built from TRBV20-1 and TRBJ1-2, with D tentatively TRBD1 (5 bases). CDR1 and CDR2 from the germline V gene are DFQATT and SNEGSKA (reference sequence). The CDR3 is made up of 12 amino acids. V lost 3 bases, J lost 7 bases, and 12 bases lay in between. The CDR3 DNA sequence: TGCAGTGCTAGCACGGGGACGATTGGCTACACCTTC. Encoded protein: CSASTGTIGYTF.

In this sample, this clonotype turned up many times. The gene calls are TRBV7-8 and TRBJ1-4, with D tentatively TRBD1 (5 bases). Germline V gives CDR1 SGHVS, CDR2 FQNEAQ. The CDR3 has 15 residues. Trimming pared 5 bases from V and 2 bases from J, leaving 12 bases between. The CDR3 DNA sequence: TGTGCCAGCAGCCGCACCGGGGGGACTAATGAAAAACTGTTTTTT. This gives the protein CASSRTGGTNEKLFF.

The rearrangement uses TRBV5-8 and TRBJ2-7, with TRBD1 matching over 8 bases. Germline trimming cut 1 base from V and 7 bases from J; bases unmatched to any gene: 7. The CDR3 is made up of 14 amino acids. CDR1 is SGHTS and CDR2 is YDEGEE in the germline V gene. CDR3 coding DNA: TGTGCCAGCAGCTTGCGGGACAGGCCAAGGGAGCAGTACTTC. Translating it yields CASSLRDRPREQYF. Together with reference TRBV5-8 and TRBJ2-7, the CDR3 gives the full variable domain: EAGVTQSPTHLIKTRGQQATLRCSPISGHTSVYWYQQALGLGLQFLLWYDEGEERNRGNFPPRFSGRQFPNYSSELNVNALELEDSALYLCASSLRDRPREQYFGPGTRLTVT.

The V gene is TRBV7-2, the J gene TRBJ2-7, with 10 positions matching TRBD2. Unmatched junction bases numbered 10, after V lost 7 bases and J lost 4 bases. CDR1 and CDR2 (germline): SGHTA, FQGNSA. The CDR3 length is 15 residues. CDR3 amino acids: CASTPRAGGVYEQYF. For the CDR3, the DNA is TGTGCCAGCACACCTCGAGCGGGAGGGGTGTACGAGCAGTACTTC.

A few counts support this clonotype. This chain uses TRBV28 with TRBJ1-6; TRBD1 might be the D (6 bases). CDR1 and CDR2 (germline): MDHEN, SYDVKM. Trimming removed 7 bases at V and 10 bases at J, with 20 bases between. There are 15 residues in the CDR3. In DNA form, the CDR3 reads TGTGCCAGCAAGGGACCCCGGGACATTAGATCACCCCTCCACTTT. Translated, it gives CASKGPRDIRSPLHF.

The chain joins TRBV9 to TRBJ1-6; D unresolved. The V and J ends lost 3 bases and 9 bases respectively, with 13 bases between them. The CDR3 is made up of 14 amino acids. Germline V CDR1 and CDR2: SGDLS, YYNGEE. The CDR3 DNA follows: TGTGCCAGCAGCGGCCTATTTGACGGTTCACCCCTCCACTTT. Its protein product is CASSGLFDGSPLHF.

The chain recombines TRBV28 with TRBJ2-7, with unresolved D. Trimming removed 2 bases from V and 3 bases from J, with 11 bases in between. The CDR3 runs to 14 residues. The germline CDR1 and CDR2 sequences are MDHEN and SYDVKM. The CDR3, as DNA: TGTGCCAGCAGTTTAATTGTCCCGAGCTACGAGCAGTACTTC. This encodes CASSLIVPSYEQYF.

This rearrangement joins TRBV4-1 to TRBJ2-7; 9 positions match TRBD1. The CDR3 extends over 15 amino acids. The V and J ends lost 2 bases and 5 bases, in that order; junction bases with no gene match: 7. Per the germline V gene, CDR1 is MGHRA and CDR2 is YSYEKL. The CDR3 loop reads CASSQTGTGRDEQYF. CDR3 DNA: TGCGCCAGCAGCCAAACCGGGACAGGGCGCGACGAGCAGTACTTC.

This chain uses TRBV20-1 with TRBJ2-1, with D possibly called TRBD1 or TRBD2 (5 bases each). Germline V gene lookup returns CDR1 DFQATT and CDR2 SNEGSKA (reference sequence). The CDR3 extends over 11 amino acids. Between the trimmed V and J ends, which lost 2 bases and 9 bases, there was a span of 8 bases. CDR3: CSARLGVEQFF. The DNA for the CDR3 is TGCAGTGCTAGACTGGGGGTTGAGCAGTTCTTC.

As concerns this clonotype: This sequence may be a read error, since a much larger clone differs from it by one base. The chain carries TRBV7-8 and TRBJ1-6, with TRBD1 identical over 10 bases. The CDR3 loop spans 16 amino acids. The germline V gene encodes CDR1 SGHVS and CDR2 FQNEAQ. The CDR3 sequence: CASSLAGTGVNAPLHF. DNA of the CDR3: TGTGCCAGCAGCTTAGCAGGGACAGGGGTTAATGCACCCCTCCACTTT. Full variable domain (rest looked up from reference TRBV7-8 and TRBJ1-6): GAGVSQSPRYKVAKRGQDVALRCDPISGHVSLFWYQQALGQGPEFLTYFQNEAQLDKSGLPSDRFFAERPEGSVSTLKIQRTQQEDSAVYLCASSLAGTGVNAPLHFGNGTRLTVT.

The J gene is TRBJ2-1, the V gene TRBV19, with D possibly matching TRBD2 (6 bases). The CDR3 loop spans 12 amino acids. The V gene's germline CDR1 is LNHDA and CDR2 SQIVND (reference sequence). Between the trimmed V and J ends, which lost 3 bases and 8 bases, there was a span of 8 bases. The CDR3 sequence: CASSIGGYEQFF. CDR3 DNA: TGTGCCAGTAGTATTGGGGGGTATGAGCAGTTCTTC. Combining the CDR3 with reference TRBV19 and TRBJ2-1 gives the whole variable domain DGGITQSPKYLFRKEGQNVTLSCEQNLNHDAMYWYRQDPGQGLRLIYYSQIVNDFQKGDIAEGYSVSREKKESFPLTVTSAQKNPTAFYLCASSIGGYEQFFGPGTRLTVL.

The V gene is TRBV20-1, the J gene TRBJ2-1; 7 nucleotides align to TRBD2. The V gene end was trimmed by 1 base and the J gene end by 8 bases; junction bases not matched to a gene: 5. The CDR3 loop spans 13 amino acids. The V gene's germline CDR1 is DFQATT and CDR2 SNEGSKA (reference sequence). The DNA for the CDR3 is TGCAGTGCTAGAGGACTAGCAATCGATGAGCAGTTCTTC. It yields the protein CSARGLAIDEQFF.

In its sample, this clonotype was seen a few times. The CDR3 DNA reads as TGTGCCAGCAGCTGGCGGGACAGGGTTTCCCCCGAGCAGTACTTC. Its protein is CASSWRDRVSPEQYF. V usage is TRBV28 and J usage is TRBJ2-7; 9 bases agree with TRBD1. V lost 6 bases, J lost 6 bases, and 12 bases stayed unmatched. The germline gives CDR1 MDHEN, CDR2 SYDVKM. This CDR3 is built from 15 residues.

In its sample, this clonotype was seen many times. CDR3 in DNA: TGTGCCAGCAGTTGGGACAGGGGAGGGTCTGGGGCCAACGTCCTGACTTTC. The encoded protein is CASSWDRGGSGANVLTF. The chain uses TRBV12-3 or TRBV12-4 and TRBJ2-6, with 10 positions matching TRBD1. CDR3 length: 17 residues. V lost 4 bases to trimming and J lost 1 base; unmatched junction nucleotides: 4.

The rearrangement uses TRBV28 and TRBJ2-5; the D is unclear. Germline assignment: CDR1 MDHEN and CDR2 SYDVKM. Trimming cost V 5 bases and J 0 bases, with 10 bases left between them. The CDR3 contains 14 residues. CDR3 DNA sequence: TGTGCCAGCAGTAACCGGGCCTACCAAGAGACCCAGTACTTC. This encodes CASSNRAYQETQYF.

This sequence joins TRBV5-4 and TRBJ2-1; 11 nucleotides match TRBD1. V lost 6 bases and J lost 7; bases outside the gene matches: 9. The CDR3 is 15 amino acids. Per germline, CDR1 SGHNT and CDR2 YYREEE (reference sequence). In DNA, the CDR3 is TGTGCCAGCACGCCCGGACAGGGGGCGGGAAATGAGCAGTTCTTC. Amino acids: CASTPGQGAGNEQFF.